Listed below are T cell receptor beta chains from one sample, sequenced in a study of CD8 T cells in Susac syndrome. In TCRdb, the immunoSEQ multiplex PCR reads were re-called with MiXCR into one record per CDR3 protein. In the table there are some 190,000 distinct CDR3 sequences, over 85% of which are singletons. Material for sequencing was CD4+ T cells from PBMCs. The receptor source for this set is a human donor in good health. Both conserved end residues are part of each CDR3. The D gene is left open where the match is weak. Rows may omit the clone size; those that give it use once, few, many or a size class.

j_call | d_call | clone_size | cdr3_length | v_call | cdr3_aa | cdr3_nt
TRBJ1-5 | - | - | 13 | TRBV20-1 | CSARGTIMGPQHF | TGCAGTGCTAGAGGAACAATTATGGGGCCCCAGCATTTT
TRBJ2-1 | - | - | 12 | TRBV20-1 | CMGADGRNEQFF | TGCATGGGGGCCGACGGGAGAAATGAGCAGTTCTTC
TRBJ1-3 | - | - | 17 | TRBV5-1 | CASSLAVDRRAGNTIYF | TGCGCCAGCAGCTTGGCCGTCGACAGGAGGGCTGGAAACACCATATATTTT
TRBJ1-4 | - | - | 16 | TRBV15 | CATSRDQGQANEKLFF | TGTGCCACCAGCAGAGATCAGGGGCAGGCTAATGAAAAACTGTTTTTT
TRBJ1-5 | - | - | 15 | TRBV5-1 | CASSLVAGTDQPQHF | TGCGCCAGCAGCTTGGTTGCCGGGACGGATCAGCCCCAGCATTTT
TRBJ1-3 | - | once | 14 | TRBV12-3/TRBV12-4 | CASQEGIPGNTIYF | TGTGCCAGCCAGGAGGGGATTCCTGGAAACACCATATATTTT
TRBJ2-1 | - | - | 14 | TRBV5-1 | CASRASPNYNEQFF | TGCGCCAGCCGAGCCTCACCTAATTACAATGAGCAGTTCTTC
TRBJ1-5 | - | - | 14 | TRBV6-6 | CASARLGLPQPQHF | TGTGCCAGCGCCCGGCTGGGGCTTCCTCAGCCCCAGCATTTT
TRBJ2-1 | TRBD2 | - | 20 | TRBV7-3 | CASSFLYRASGGPGYNEQFF | TGTGCCAGCAGCTTTCTTTATAGGGCTAGCGGGGGGCCGGGTTACAATGAGCAGTTCTTC
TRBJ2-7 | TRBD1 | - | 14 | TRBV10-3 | CAISEDRGSYEQYF | TGTGCCATCAGTGAGGACAGGGGCTCCTACGAGCAGTACTTC
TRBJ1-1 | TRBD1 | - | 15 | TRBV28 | CASSLWGTGGTEAFF | TGTGCCAGCAGTTTATGGGGGACAGGGGGCACTGAAGCTTTCTTT
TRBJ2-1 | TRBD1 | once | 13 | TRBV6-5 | CASSHSGQLLQFF | TGTGCCAGCAGCCATTCGGGACAGCTCTTGCAGTTCTTC
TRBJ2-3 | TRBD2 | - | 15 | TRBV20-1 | CSASDAGGLPDTQYF | TGCAGTGCTAGTGACGCGGGGGGGCTCCCAGATACGCAGTATTTT
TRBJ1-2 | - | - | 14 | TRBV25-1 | CASSESGQNYGYTF | TGTGCCAGCAGTGAATCGGGGCAGAACTATGGCTACACCTTC
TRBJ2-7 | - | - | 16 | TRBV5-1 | CASSLAASGATYEQYF | TGCGCCAGCAGCTTGGCCGCGTCGGGGGCAACCTACGAGCAGTACTTC
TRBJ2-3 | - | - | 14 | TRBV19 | CASSVEGRTDTQYF | TGTGCCAGTAGTGTGGAGGGACGCACAGATACGCAGTATTTT
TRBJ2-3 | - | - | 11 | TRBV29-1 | CSATLPDTQYF | TGCAGCGCGACGCTCCCAGATACGCAGTATTTT
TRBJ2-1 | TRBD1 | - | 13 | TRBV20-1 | CSAVQGVYNEQFF | TGCAGTGCCGTACAGGGGGTGTATAATGAGCAGTTCTTC
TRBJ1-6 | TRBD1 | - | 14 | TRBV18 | CASSSGQGFSPLHF | TGTGCCAGCTCATCGGGACAGGGTTTTTCACCCCTCCACTTT
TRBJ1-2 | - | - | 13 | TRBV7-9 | CASSLGRDRPSKF | TGTGCCAGCAGCTTAGGGAGGGACCGGCCATCGAAGTTC
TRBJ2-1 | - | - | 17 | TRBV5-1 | CASSLGGSVLSYNEQFF | TGCGCCAGCAGCTTGGGGGGGTCAGTTCTCTCCTACAATGAGCAGTTCTTC
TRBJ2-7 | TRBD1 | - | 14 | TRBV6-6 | CASSSQGAYYEQYF | TGTGCCAGCAGTTCCCAGGGGGCTTACTACGAGCAGTACTTC
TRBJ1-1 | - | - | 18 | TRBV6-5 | CASSYLRTEVSVNTEAFF | TGTGCCAGCAGTTACTTGAGGACAGAAGTTAGTGTGAACACTGAAGCTTTCTTT
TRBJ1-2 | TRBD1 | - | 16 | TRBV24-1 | CATSDPRQGAWYGYTF | TGTGCCACCAGTGACCCTAGACAGGGGGCTTGGTATGGCTACACCTTC
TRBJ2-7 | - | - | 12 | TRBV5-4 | CASSLGVGEQYF | TGTGCCAGCAGCTTGGGCGTGGGCGAGCAGTACTTC
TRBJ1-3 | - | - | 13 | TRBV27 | CASRPDSVDTIYF | TGTGCCAGCAGACCGGACTCGGTGGACACCATATATTTT
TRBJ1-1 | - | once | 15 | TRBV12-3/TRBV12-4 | CASSLGPRGDTEAFF | TGTGCCAGCAGTTTAGGCCCTAGGGGGGACACTGAAGCTTTCTTT
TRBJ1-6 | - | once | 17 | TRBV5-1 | CASSHGRDTRANSPLHF | TGCGCCAGCAGCCACGGCCGGGACACAAGAGCAAATTCCCCCCTCCACTTT
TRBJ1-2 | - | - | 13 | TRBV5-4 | CASSSPPHYGYTF | TGTGCCAGCAGCTCGCCCCCGCACTATGGCTACACCTTC
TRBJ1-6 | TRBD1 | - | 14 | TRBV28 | CASSWTGGRSPLHF | TGTGCCAGCAGTTGGACAGGGGGTCGCTCACCCCTCCACTTT
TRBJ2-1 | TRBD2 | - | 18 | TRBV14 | CASSQGAGGSINYNEQFF | TGTGCCAGCAGCCAAGGGGCGGGGGGCTCTATTAACTACAATGAGCAGTTCTTC